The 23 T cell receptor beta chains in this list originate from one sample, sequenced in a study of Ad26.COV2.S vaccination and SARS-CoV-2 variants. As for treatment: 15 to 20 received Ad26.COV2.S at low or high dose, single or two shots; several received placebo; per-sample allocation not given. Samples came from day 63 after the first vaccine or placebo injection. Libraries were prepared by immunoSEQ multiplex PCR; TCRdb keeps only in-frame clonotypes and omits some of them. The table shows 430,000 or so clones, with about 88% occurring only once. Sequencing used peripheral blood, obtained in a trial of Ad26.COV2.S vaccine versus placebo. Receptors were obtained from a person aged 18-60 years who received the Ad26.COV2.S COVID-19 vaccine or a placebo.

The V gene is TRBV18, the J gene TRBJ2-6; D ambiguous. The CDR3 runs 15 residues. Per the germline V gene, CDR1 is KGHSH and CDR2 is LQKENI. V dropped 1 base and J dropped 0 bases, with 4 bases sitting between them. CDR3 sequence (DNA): TGTGCCAGCTCACCACAGCACTCTGGGGCCAACGTCCTGACTTTC. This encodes CASSPQHSGANVLTF.

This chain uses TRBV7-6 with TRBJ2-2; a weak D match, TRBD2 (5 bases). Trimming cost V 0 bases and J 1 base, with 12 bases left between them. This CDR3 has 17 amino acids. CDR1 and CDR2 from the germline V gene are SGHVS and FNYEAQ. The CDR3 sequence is CASSLARASRNTGELFF. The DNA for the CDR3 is TGTGCCAGCAGCTTAGCGCGTGCTAGCCGGAACACCGGGGAGCTGTTTTTT.

DNA of the CDR3: TGTGCCAGCAGCCAAGGACGACTGAGGTCAAGGGAGGAAAAACTGTTTTTT. Protein sequence: CASSQGRLRSREEKLFF. The chain is built from TRBV4-2 and TRBJ1-4; no reliable D call. Per the germline V gene, CDR1 is LGHNA and CDR2 is YNFKEQ. The V end was cut by 1 base, the J end by 8 bases, with 20 bases between. The CDR3 sequence is 17 residues long.

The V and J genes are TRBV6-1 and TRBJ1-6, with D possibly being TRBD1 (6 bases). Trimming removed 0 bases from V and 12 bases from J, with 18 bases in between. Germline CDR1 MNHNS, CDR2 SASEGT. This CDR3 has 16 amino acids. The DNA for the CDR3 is TGTGCCAGCAGTGAAGCGCTAAGGGGGGGCGGGTTACCCCTCCACTTT. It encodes CASSEALRGGGLPLHF.

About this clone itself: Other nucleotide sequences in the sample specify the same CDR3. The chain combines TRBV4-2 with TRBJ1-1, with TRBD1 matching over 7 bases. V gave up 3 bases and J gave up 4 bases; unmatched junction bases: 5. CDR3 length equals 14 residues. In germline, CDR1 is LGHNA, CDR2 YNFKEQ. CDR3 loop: CASSQGQLGTEAFF. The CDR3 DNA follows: TGTGCCAGCAGCCAGGGACAGCTCGGCACTGAAGCTTTCTTT.

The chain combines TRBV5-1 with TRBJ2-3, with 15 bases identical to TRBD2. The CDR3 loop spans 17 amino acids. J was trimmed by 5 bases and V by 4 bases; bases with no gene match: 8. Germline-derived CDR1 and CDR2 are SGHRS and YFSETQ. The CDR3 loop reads CASSPGLAGGHRDTQYF. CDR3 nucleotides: TGCGCCAGCAGCCCAGGACTAGCGGGGGGGCATAGAGATACGCAGTATTTT.

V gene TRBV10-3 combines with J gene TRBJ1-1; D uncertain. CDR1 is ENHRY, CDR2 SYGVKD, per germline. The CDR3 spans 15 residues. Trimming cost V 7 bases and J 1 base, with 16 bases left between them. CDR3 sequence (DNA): TGTGCCATCAATCGGGATCCACAGAGGAACACTGAAGCTTTCTTT. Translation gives CAINRDPQRNTEAFF.

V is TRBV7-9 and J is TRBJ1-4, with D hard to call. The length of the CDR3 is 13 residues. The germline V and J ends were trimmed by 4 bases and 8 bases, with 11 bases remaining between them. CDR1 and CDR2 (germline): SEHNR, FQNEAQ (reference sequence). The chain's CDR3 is CASSYPGGEKLFF. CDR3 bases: TGTGCCAGCAGCTACCCTGGAGGGGAAAAACTGTTTTTT.

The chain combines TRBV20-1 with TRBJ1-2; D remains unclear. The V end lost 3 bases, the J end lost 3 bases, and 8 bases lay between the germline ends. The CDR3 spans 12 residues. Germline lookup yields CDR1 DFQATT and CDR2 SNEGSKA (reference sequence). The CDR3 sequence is CSASGGHYGYTF. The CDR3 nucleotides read TGCAGTGCTAGTGGAGGACACTATGGCTACACCTTC.

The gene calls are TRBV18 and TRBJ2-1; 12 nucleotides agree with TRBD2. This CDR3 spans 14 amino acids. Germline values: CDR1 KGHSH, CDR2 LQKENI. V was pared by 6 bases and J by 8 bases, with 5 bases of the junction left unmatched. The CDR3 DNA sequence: TGTGCCAGCTCCCGACTAGCGGGAGAGGATGAGCAGTTCTTC. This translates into CASSRLAGEDEQFF.

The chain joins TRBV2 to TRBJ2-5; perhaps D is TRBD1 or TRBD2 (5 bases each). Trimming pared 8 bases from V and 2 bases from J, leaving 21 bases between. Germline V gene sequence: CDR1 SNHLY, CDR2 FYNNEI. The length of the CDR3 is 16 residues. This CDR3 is CASLFVSGTPQETQYF. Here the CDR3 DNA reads TGTGCCAGCCTGTTCGTTTCCGGGACCCCACAAGAGACCCAGTACTTC.

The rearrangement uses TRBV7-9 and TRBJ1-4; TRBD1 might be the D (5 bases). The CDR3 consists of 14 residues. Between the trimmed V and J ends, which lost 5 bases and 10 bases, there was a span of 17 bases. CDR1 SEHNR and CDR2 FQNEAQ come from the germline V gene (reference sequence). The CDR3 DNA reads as TGTGCCAGCAGCCGGGGGTCCCAAGAAGGAAAACTGTTTTTT. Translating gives CASSRGSQEGKLFF.

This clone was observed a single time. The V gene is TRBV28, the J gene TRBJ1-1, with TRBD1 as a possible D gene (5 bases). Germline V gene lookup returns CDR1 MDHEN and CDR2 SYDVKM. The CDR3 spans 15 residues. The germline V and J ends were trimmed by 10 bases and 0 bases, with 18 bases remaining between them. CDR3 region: CATLAGGGVNTEAFF. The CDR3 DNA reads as TGTGCCACACTCGCCGGGGGAGGAGTGAACACTGAAGCTTTCTTT.

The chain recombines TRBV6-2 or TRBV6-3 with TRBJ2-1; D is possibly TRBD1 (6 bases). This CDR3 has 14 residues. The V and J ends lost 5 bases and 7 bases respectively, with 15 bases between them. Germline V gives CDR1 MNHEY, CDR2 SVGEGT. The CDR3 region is CASSDHRVGNEQFF. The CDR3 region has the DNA TGTGCCAGCAGTGATCACAGGGTAGGGAATGAGCAGTTCTTC.

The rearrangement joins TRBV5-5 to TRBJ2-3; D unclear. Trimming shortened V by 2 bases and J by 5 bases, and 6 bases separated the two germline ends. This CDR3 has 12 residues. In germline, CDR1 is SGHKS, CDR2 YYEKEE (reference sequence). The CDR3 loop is CASSFQRDTQYF. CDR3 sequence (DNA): TGTGCCAGCAGCTTCCAAAGAGATACGCAGTATTTT.

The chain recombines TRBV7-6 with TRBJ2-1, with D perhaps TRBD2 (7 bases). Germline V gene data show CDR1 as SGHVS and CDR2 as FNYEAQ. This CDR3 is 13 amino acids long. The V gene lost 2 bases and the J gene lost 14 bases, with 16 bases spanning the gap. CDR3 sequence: CASSLILGGGEFF. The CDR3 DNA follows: TGTGCCAGCAGCTTAATCCTAGGGGGGGGTGAGTTCTTC. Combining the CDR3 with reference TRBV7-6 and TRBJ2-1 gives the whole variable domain GAGVSQSPRYKVTKRGQDVALRCDPISGHVSLYWYRQALGQGPEFLTYFNYEAQQDKSGLPNDRFSAERPEGSISTLTIQRTEQRDSAMYRCASSLILGGGEFFGPGTRLTVL.

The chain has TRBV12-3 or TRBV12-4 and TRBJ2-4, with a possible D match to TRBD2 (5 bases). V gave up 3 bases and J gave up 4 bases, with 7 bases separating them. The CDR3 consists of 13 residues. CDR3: CASSFAGKNIQYF. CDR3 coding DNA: TGTGCCAGCAGTTTTGCGGGTAAAAACATTCAGTACTTC.

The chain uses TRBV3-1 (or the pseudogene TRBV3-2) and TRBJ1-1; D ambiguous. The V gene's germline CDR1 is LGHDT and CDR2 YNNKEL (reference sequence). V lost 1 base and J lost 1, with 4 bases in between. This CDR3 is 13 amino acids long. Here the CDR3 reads CASSQGRNTEAFF. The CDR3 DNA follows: TGTGCCAGCAGCCAAGGACGGAACACTGAAGCTTTCTTT.

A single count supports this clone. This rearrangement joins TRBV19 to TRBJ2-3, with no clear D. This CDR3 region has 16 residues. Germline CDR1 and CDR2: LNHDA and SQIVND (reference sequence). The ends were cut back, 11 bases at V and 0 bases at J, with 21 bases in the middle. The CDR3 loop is CAPPGLRSYSTDTQYF. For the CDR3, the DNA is TGTGCCCCCCCTGGGCTGAGGAGTTATAGCACAGATACGCAGTATTTT. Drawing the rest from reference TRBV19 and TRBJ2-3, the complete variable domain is DGGITQSPKYLFRKEGQNVTLSCEQNLNHDAMYWYRQDPGQGLRLIYYSQIVNDFQKGDIAEGYSVSREKKESFPLTVTSAQKNPTAFYLCAPPGLRSYSTDTQYFGPGTRLTVL.

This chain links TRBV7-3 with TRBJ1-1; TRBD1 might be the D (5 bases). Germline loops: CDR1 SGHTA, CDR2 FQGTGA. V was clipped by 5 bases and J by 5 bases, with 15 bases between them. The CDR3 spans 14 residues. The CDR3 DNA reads TGTGCCAGCAGCCCGACATCAGGGCGGACTGAAGCTTTCTTT. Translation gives CASSPTSGRTEAFF.

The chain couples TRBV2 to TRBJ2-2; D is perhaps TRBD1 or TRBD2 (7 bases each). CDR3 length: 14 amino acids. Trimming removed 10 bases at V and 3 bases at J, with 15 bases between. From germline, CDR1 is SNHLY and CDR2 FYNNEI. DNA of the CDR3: TGTGCCACACGGCCAGGGGGGGACACCGGGGAGCTGTTTTTT. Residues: CATRPGGDTGELFF.

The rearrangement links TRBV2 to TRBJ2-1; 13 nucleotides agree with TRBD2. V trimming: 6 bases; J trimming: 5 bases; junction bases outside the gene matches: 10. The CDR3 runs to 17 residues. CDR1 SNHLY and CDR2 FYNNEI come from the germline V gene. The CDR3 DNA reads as TGTGCCAGCAGGGGGACACCCGGGACTAGCGGGGACAATGAGCAGTTCTTC. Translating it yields CASRGTPGTSGDNEQFF.

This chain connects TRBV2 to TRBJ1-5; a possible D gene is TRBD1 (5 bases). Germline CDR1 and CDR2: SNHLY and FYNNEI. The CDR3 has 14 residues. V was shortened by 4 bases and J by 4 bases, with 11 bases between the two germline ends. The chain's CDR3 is CASSGQSQNQPQHF. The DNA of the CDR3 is TGTGCCAGCAGTGGACAGTCCCAAAATCAGCCCCAGCATTTT.